This T cell receptor (beta chain) emerged from a study of blood T cell repertoires in COVID-19. The overall study: Material from acute and convalescent COVID-19 was sourced from the United States, Italy and Spain. PBMCs, B-cell-depleted T cells, or T cells were the source of the cDNA or gDNA that made up the material.

Germline V gene lookup returns CDR1 LNHDA and CDR2 SQIVND (reference sequence). The CDR3 loop spans 17 amino acids. The V segment lost 7 bases and the J segment 2 bases; nucleotides outside the gene matches: 13. Here immunoSEQ multiplex PCR was the method, and the copy in TCRdb shows in-frame clones only, minus some. The table records more than 200,000 clones, roughly 80% of them present only once. This clone turned up a few times. J is TRBJ1-5 and V is TRBV19; 8 bases match TRBD1. The receptor was isolated from an elderly woman with acute or convalescent COVID-19. Sequencing was carried out using peripheral blood. CDR3 bases: TGTGCCAGTAACCCGAGGGGAACAGGGGGGCGCAATCAGCCCCAGCATTTT. Protein: CASNPRGTGGRNQPQHF. Filled out from reference TRBV19 and TRBJ1-5, the complete variable domain reads DGGITQSPKYLFRKEGQNVTLSCEQNLNHDAMYWYRQDPGQGLRLIYYSQIVNDFQKGDIAEGYSVSREKKESFPLTVTSAQKNPTAFYLCASNPRGTGGRNQPQHFGDGTRLSIL.